This TCR beta chain was identified during a study of early stage breast cancer tumors. On this clone: What it recognizes is unknown.

Overall study results and limits: Commonly generated sequences made up most enriched TCRB sequences shared between patients.

CDR1 SEHNR and CDR2 FQNEAQ come from the germline V gene (reference sequence). The CDR3 totals 13 residues. V dropped 3 bases and J dropped 8 bases, with 13 bases sitting between them. Profiling relied on immunoSEQ multiplex PCR, and the TCRdb table lists in-frame clones only, not all of them. Here the sample spans around 53,000 clones, 75% to 95% being singletons. The V gene is TRBV7-9, the J gene TRBJ1-2; D perhaps matches TRBD1 (6 bases). This TCR came from a person between 65 and 79 years old with breast cancer. The sample taken for sequencing was blood. The DNA of the CDR3 is TGTGCCAGCAGCTTCACAGGGAATGAGGGCTACACCTTC. Translation: CASSFTGNEGYTF.